Presented here are 11 T cell receptor beta chains from one specimen sequenced in a study of cytomegalovirus exposure and HLA in healthy donors. Primers included in the PCR were 60 Vbeta and 13 Jbeta primers. Some clones are missing from TCRdb's copy, which holds only in-frame ones; the method was immunoSEQ multiplex PCR. This sample contains tens of thousands of clones. The sequencing input was PBMCs. These receptors originate from a human donor in good health.

This clone is called medium-sized based on its frequency. The chain couples TRBV30 to TRBJ2-2; 7 bases are a match to TRBD1. V shed 5 bases and J 3 bases; nucleotides not matched to a gene: 3. Germline V lookup: CDR1 GTSNPN, CDR2 SVGIG (reference sequence). This CDR3 has 13 amino acids. In nucleotides, the CDR3 is TGTGCCTGGGGACAGGTCGACACCGGGGAGCTGTTTTTT. Amino acids: CAWGQVDTGELFF.

This sequence joins TRBV10-1 and TRBJ2-7, with TRBD1 matching over 7 bases. V was pared by 5 bases and J by 6 bases, with 4 bases of the junction left unmatched. CDR3 length equals 12 residues. CDR1 is WNHNN, CDR2 SYGVQD, per germline (reference sequence). The CDR3 loop reads CASSHTGAEQYF. CDR3 DNA: TGCGCCAGCAGTCACACAGGGGCCGAGCAGTACTTC.

This chain joins TRBV30 and TRBJ1-2, with D hard to call. Per germline, CDR1 GTSNPN and CDR2 SVGIG (reference sequence). The V end lost 8 bases, the J end lost 5 bases, and 12 bases lay between the germline ends. The CDR3 covers 11 residues. For the CDR3, the DNA is TGTGCCCGGAACCAGACTTATGGCTACACCTTC. Encoded protein: CARNQTYGYTF.

This chain uses TRBV6-5 with TRBJ2-5; TRBD1 is a possible D gene (6 bases). The CDR3 runs to 13 residues. The V gene's germline CDR1 is MNHEY and CDR2 SVGAGI. Trimming took 5 bases from V and 7 from J, leaving 14 bases between them. The CDR3 sequence is CASSQDPGATQYF. The CDR3 coding sequence is TGTGCCAGCAGTCAGGACCCAGGGGCGACCCAGTACTTC.

The rearrangement joins TRBV11-2 to TRBJ1-2; D might be TRBD1 (5 bases). Looked up from germline, CDR1 is SGHAT and CDR2 is FQNNGV. Deletions cut 6 bases from V and 4 bases from J, with 12 bases between. CDR3 size: 13 residues. CDR3 region: CASSNRIFYGYTF. The CDR3 DNA follows: TGTGCCAGCAGTAACAGGATTTTCTATGGCTACACCTTC.

The chain couples TRBV19 to TRBJ1-5; D is perhaps TRBD1 (6 bases). From germline, CDR1 is LNHDA and CDR2 SQIVND (reference sequence). This CDR3 comprises 16 residues. Trimming shortened V by 6 bases and J by 0 bases, and 15 bases separated the two germline ends. CDR3 bases: TGTGCCAGTAGGCCGACAGGTACGGGTAGCAATCAGCCCCAGCATTTT. It codes for CASRPTGTGSNQPQHF.

The genes are TRBV6-4 and TRBJ2-1; TRBD1 agrees at 10 bases. With V trimmed by 2 bases and J by 7 bases, 8 bases remained unmatched. The CDR3 extends over 16 amino acids. Germline loops: CDR1 MRHNA, CDR2 SNTAGT. The CDR3 nucleotides read TGTGCCAGCAGTGACCTACCGGGACAGGGGAAAAATGAGCAGTTCTTC. Amino acid sequence: CASSDLPGQGKNEQFF.

The chain links TRBV4-1 to TRBJ2-1; D possibly corresponds to TRBD2 (6 bases). Germline CDR1 reads MGHRA; CDR2 reads YSYEKL. The CDR3 runs to 13 residues. Trimming cost V 6 bases and J 0 bases, with 6 bases left between them. The CDR3 protein is CASRGGSYNEQFF. DNA of the CDR3: TGCGCCAGCAGGGGGGGCTCCTACAATGAGCAGTTCTTC.

The chain carries TRBV19 and TRBJ2-1; 12 positions match TRBD2. Germline V gives CDR1 LNHDA, CDR2 SQIVND (reference sequence). Trimming cost V 5 bases and J 5 bases; bases outside gene matches: 4. This CDR3 comprises 15 residues. The CDR3 reads CASSRTSGANNEQFF. DNA of the CDR3: TGTGCCAGTAGTCGGACTAGCGGGGCGAACAATGAGCAGTTCTTC.

This chain uses TRBV7-2 with TRBJ1-5, with TRBD1 as a possible D gene (5 bases). The V and J ends lost 5 bases and 4 bases respectively, with 15 bases between them. CDR1 SGHTA and CDR2 FQGNSA come from the germline V gene. This CDR3 is 15 amino acids long. CDR3 DNA sequence: TGTGCCAGCAGCCCGACCCGACAGCAGAATCAGCCCCAGCATTTT. Translation gives CASSPTRQQNQPQHF.

This sequence joins TRBV7-9 and TRBJ2-5; 11 bases agree with TRBD1. With 6 bases clipped from V and 4 bases from J, the junction kept 10 bases outside the gene matches. Germline CDR1 is SEHNR and CDR2 is FQNEAQ (reference sequence). This CDR3 region has 16 residues. DNA for the CDR3: TGTGCCAGCAGACCCCCGGGACAGGGGGGTGTAGAGACCCAGTACTTC. Its translation: CASRPPGQGGVETQYF.